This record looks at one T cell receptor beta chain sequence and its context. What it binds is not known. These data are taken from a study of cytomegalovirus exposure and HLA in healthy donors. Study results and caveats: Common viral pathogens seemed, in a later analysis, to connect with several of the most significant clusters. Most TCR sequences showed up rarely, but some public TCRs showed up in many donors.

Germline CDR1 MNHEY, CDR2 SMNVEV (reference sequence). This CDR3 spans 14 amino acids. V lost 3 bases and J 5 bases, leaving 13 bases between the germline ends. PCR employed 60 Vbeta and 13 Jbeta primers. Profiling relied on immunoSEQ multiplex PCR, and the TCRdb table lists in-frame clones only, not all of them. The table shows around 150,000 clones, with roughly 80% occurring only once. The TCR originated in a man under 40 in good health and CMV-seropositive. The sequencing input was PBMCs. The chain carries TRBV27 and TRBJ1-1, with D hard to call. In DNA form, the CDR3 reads TGTGCCAGCAGTTTTCAGACCTCGGGTACTGAAGCTTTCTTT. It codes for CASSFQTSGTEAFF.